The T cell receptor (beta chain) under discussion was sequenced for a study of T cell changes during pregnancy in multiple sclerosis (dated by TCRdb to between 2018 and 2021). Turning to the overall study: The study examined how the T cell repertoire changed over the course of pregnancy in women with multiple sclerosis.

The library was generated by the immunoSEQ multiplex PCR assay. The table comes from immuneACCESS by way of TCRdb, which keeps in-frame sequences with V and J called. Part of the clones is missing from these tables; in studies checked, under half for an unresolved V gene and the rest for unknown reasons. The sample has roughly 42,000 clones on record, about 88% of them singletons. Approximately 0.5% of the sample goes to the ten largest clones. A word on this clone: Its cognate antigen has yet to be identified. Base qualities are missing; no much larger clone stands one base away.

This sequence was found in a female donor with multiple sclerosis, enrolled in a pregnancy study. The sequencing here drew on CD4+ T cells from peripheral blood mononuclear cells, taken in the first trimester of pregnancy.

The nucleotide sequence is TGTGCCAGCAGCTTAAGGTTAGATTCACAAGCGCCCTACGAGCAGTACTTC. This sequence encodes CASSLRLDSQAPYEQYF. The sequence links TRBV7-2 to TRBJ2-7; the D segment cannot be called with confidence. In the germline V gene, CDR1 corresponds to SGHTA and CDR2 to FQGNSA. The CDR3 runs 17 amino acids, cysteine and phenylalanine included. Only CDR3 DNA is held: 51 bases, read in frame from base 1. The junction shows trimming of 2 bases on V and 2 bases on J, plus 19 bases between the germline ends.